This TCR beta chain came from a study of OX40 agonist ivuxolimab in advanced cancers. For the study at large: Three patients, one with hepatocellular carcinoma and two with cutaneous melanoma, responded partially.

Blood specimens came from baseline, cycle 4 day 1, and cycle 7 day 1. This table comes from immunoSEQ multiplex PCR, and its TCRdb copy is limited to in-frame clones, with some not included. The sample yields approximately 94,000 clones, around nine tenths seen once. This clonotype originated in an adult with an advanced solid tumor such as melanoma, head and neck, liver or kidney cancer. This specimen was CD4+ or CD8+ T cells sorted from blood, taken in a trial of the OX40 agonist ivuxolimab.

The CDR3 nucleotides are TGTGCCTGGAGGAGGGGGGCGGGCATGAACACTGAAGCTTTCTTT. Its protein is CAWRRGAGMNTEAFF. The V gene is TRBV30, the J gene TRBJ1-1; D might be TRBD1 (6 bases). Germline V CDR1 and CDR2: GTSNPN, SVGIG (reference sequence). V was pared by 3 bases and J by 0 bases, with 14 bases between. The CDR3 has 15 residues.